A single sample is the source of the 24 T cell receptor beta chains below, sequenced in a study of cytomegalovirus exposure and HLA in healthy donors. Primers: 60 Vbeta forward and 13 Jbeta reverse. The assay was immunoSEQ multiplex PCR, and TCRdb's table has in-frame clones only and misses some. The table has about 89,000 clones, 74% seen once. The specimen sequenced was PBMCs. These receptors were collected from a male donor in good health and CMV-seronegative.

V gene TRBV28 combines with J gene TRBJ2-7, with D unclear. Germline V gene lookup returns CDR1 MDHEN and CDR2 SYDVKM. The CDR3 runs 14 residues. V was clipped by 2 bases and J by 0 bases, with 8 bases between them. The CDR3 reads CASSLQAGSYEQYF. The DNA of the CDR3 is TGTGCCAGCAGTTTACAGGCTGGCTCCTACGAGCAGTACTTC.

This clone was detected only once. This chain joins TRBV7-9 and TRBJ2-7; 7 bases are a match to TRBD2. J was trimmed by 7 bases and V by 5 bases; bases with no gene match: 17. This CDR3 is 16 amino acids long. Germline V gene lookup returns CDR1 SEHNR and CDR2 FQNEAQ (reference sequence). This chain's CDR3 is CASSKRDGAYVGEQYF. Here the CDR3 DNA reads TGTGCCAGCAGCAAGCGGGACGGTGCCTACGTAGGGGAGCAGTACTTC.

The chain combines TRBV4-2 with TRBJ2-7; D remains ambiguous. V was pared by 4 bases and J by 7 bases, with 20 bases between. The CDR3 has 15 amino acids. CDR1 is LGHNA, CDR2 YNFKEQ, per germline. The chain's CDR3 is CASSPNSALPSEQYF. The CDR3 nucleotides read TGTGCCAGCAGCCCGAACTCCGCCCTCCCCTCGGAGCAGTACTTC.

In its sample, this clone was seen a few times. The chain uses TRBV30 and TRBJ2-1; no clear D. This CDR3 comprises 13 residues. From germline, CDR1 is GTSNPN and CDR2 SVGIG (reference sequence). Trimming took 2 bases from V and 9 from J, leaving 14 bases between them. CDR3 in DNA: TGTGCCTGGAGTCCCACGGTAAATCGTGAGCAGTTCTTC. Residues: CAWSPTVNREQFF.

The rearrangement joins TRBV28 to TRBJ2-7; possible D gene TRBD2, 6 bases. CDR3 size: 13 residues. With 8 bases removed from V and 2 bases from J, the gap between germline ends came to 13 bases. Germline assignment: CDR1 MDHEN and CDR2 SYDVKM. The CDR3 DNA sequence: TGTGCCAGCTCCGGAGGGCGCCCCTACGAGCAGTACTTC. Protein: CASSGGRPYEQYF.

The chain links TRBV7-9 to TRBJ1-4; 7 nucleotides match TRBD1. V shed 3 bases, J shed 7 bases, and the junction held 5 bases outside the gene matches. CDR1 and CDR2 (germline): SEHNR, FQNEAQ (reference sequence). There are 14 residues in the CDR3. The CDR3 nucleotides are TGTGCCAGCAGCTTTCTGACAGGGCTTGAAAAACTGTTTTTT. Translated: CASSFLTGLEKLFF.

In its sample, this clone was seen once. The CDR3 DNA is TGTGCCAGCAGTGAAGCGGGGCTAGCGGGAGTAGGAGAGACCCAGTACTTC. This codes for CASSEAGLAGVGETQYF. J is TRBJ2-5 and V is TRBV2, with TRBD2 matching 10 bases. CDR3 size: 17 residues. V was clipped by 0 bases and J by 4 bases; unmatched bases: 8. CDR1 is SNHLY, CDR2 FYNNEI, per germline. Using reference TRBV2 and TRBJ2-5 for the parts outside the CDR3, the full variable domain is EPEVTQTPSHQVTQMGQEVILRCVPISNHLYFYWYRQILGQKVEFLVSFYNNEISEKSEIFDDQFSVERPDGSNFTLKIRSTKLEDSAMYFCASSEAGLAGVGETQYFGPGTRLLVL.

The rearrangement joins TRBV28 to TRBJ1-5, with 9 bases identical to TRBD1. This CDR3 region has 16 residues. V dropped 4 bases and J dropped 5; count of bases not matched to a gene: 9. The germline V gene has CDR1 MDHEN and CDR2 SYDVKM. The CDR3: CASSSGTGQRHQPQHF. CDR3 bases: TGTGCCAGCAGTTCCGGGACAGGGCAAAGGCATCAGCCCCAGCATTTT.

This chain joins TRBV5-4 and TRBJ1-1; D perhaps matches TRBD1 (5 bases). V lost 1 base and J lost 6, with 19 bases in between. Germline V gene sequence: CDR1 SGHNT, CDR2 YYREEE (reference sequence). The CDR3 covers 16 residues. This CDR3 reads CASSLRRDGGEAEAFF. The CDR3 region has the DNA TGTGCCAGCAGCTTGAGGAGGGACGGAGGCGAGGCTGAAGCTTTCTTT.

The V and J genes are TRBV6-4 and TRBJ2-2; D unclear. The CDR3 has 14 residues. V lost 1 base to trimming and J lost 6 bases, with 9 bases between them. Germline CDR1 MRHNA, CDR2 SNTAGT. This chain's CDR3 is CASSDFRRPGELFF. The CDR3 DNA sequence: TGTGCCAGCAGTGACTTCCGCAGGCCCGGGGAGCTGTTTTTT.

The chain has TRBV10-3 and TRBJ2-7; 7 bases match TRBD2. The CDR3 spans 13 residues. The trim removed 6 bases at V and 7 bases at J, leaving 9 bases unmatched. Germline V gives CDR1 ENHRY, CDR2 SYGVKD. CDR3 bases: TGTGCCATCAGCCCCGGACCCGGGGGGGAGCAGTACTTC. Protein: CAISPGPGGEQYF.

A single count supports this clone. This CDR3 is CSVGPQGIYNEQFF. In DNA, the CDR3 is TGCAGCGTTGGGCCCCAGGGAATATACAATGAGCAGTTCTTC. This chain uses TRBV29-1 with TRBJ2-1; maybe TRBD1 (5 bases). Germline CDR1 SQVTM, CDR2 ANQGSEA. The CDR3 loop spans 14 amino acids. V lost 4 bases and J lost 4, with 14 bases in between.

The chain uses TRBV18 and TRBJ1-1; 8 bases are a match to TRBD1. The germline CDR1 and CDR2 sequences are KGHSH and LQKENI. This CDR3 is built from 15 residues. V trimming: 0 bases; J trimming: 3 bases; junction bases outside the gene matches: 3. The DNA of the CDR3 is TGTGCCAGCTCACCACCCCGGACAGGGTACACTGAAGCTTTCTTT. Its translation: CASSPPRTGYTEAFF.

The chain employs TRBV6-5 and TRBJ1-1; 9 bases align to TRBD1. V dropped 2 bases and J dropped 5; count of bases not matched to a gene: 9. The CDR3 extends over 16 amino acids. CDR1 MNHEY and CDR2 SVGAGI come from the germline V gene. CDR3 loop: CASSYRRTGARTEAFF. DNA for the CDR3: TGTGCCAGCAGTTACCGTCGGACAGGGGCTAGGACTGAAGCTTTCTTT.

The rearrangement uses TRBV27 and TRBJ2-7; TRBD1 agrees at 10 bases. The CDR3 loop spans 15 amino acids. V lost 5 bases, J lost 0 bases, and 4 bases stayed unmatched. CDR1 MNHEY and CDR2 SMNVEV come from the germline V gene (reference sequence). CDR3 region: CASSQGQGSSYEQYF. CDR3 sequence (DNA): TGTGCCAGCAGTCAGGGACAGGGGAGCTCCTACGAGCAGTACTTC.

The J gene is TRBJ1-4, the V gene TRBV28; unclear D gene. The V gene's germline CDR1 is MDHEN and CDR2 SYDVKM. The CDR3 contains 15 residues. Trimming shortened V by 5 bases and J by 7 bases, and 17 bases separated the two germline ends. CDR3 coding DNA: TGTGCCAGCAGTCCTGTCTCGGGTGGAGGTGAAAAACTGTTTTTT. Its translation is CASSPVSGGGEKLFF.

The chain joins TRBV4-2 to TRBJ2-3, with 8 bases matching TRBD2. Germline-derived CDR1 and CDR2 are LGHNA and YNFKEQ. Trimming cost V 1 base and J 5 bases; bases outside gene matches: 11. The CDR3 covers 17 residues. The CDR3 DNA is TGTGCCAGCAGCCAAGGAGATCCGGGAGGGCCCGTAGATACGCAGTATTTT. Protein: CASSQGDPGGPVDTQYF.

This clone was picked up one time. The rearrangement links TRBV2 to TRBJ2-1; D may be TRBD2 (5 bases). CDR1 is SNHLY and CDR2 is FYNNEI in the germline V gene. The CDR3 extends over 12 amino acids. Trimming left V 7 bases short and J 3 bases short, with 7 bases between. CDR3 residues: CASTEGYNEQFF. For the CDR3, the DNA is TGTGCCAGCACCGAGGGCTACAATGAGCAGTTCTTC.

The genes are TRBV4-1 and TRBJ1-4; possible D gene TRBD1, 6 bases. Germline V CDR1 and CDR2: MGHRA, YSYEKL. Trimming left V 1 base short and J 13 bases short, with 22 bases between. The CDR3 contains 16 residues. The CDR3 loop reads CASSQAATGQLEGLFF. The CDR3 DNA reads TGCGCCAGCAGCCAAGCCGCCACGGGACAACTTGAAGGACTGTTTTTT.

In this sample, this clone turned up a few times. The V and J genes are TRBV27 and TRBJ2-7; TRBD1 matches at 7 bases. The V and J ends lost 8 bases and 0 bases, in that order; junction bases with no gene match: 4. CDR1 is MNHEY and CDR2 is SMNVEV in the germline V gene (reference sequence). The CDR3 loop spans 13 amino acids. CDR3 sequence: CASGQGDSYEQYF. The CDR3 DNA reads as TGTGCCAGCGGCCAGGGGGACTCCTACGAGCAGTACTTC.

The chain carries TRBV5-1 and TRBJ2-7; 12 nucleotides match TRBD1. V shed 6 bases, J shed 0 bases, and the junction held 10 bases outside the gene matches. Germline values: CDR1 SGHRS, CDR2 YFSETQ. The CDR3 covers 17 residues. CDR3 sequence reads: CASTWGQGARSSYEQYF. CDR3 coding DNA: TGCGCCAGCACCTGGGGACAGGGGGCGCGATCCTCCTACGAGCAGTACTTC. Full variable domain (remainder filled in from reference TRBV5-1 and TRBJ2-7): KAGVTQTPRYLIKTRGQQVTLSCSPISGHRSVSWYQQTPGQGLQFLFEYFSETQRNKGNFPGRFSGRQFSNSRSEMNVSTLELGDSALYLCASTWGQGARSSYEQYFGPGTRLTVT.

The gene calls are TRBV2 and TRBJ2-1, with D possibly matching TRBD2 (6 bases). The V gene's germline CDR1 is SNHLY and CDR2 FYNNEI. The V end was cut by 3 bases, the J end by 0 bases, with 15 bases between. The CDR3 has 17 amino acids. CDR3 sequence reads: CASSELLAASSYNEQFF. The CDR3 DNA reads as TGTGCCAGCAGTGAGCTACTAGCTGCTAGCTCCTACAATGAGCAGTTCTTC.

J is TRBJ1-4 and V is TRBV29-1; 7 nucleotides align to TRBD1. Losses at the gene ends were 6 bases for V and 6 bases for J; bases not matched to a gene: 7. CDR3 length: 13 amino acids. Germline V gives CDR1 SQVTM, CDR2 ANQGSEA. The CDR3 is CSVNLGTDEKLFF. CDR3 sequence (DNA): TGCAGCGTAAACCTCGGGACAGATGAAAAACTGTTTTTT.

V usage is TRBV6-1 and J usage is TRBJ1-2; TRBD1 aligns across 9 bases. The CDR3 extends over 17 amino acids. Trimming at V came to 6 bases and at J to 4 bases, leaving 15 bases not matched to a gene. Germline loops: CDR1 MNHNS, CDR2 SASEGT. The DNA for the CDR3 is TGTGCCAGCAGAGAACCGGGACAGGGAGGCGGCGGCTATGGCTACACCTTC. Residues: CASREPGQGGGGYGYTF.